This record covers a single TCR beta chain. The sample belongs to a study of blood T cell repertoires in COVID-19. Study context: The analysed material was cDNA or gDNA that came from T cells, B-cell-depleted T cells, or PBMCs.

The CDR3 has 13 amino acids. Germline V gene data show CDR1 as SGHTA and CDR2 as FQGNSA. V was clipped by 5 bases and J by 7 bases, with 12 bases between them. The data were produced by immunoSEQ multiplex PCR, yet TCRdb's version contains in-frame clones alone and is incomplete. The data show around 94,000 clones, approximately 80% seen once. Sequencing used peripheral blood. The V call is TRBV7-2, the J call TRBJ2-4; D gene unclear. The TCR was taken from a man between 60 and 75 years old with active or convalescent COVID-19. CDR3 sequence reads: CASSANGYNIQYF. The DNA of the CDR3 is TGTGCCAGCAGCGCAAACGGTTACAACATTCAGTACTTC.